The entry below gives a single TCR beta chain sequence along with its context. Its antigen is undetermined. The entry originates in a study of cytomegalovirus exposure and HLA in healthy donors. Study outcomes and limitations: Versus the approximately 700-donor mean, an Asian-associated ancestry cluster reportedly showed fewer N-insertions in a later analysis.

Primers: 60 Vbeta forward and 13 Jbeta reverse. Profiled with immunoSEQ multiplex PCR; TCRdb holds only in-frame clones, not every one. The sample has over 90,000 clones; under 65% are singletons. The study sampled nominally healthy donors, though unrecorded immune exposures were likely. The CDR3 runs to 15 residues. Trimming shortened V by 6 bases and J by 0 bases, and 14 bases separated the two germline ends. Per the germline V gene, CDR1 is MNHEY and CDR2 is SMNVEV (reference sequence). The chain recombines TRBV27 with TRBJ1-2; D unresolved. Sequencing used PBMCs. The clonotype originates from a man in his sixties in good health and CMV-seronegative. The CDR3 spells CASRGKWEANYGYTF. CDR3 DNA: TGTGCCAGCAGAGGGAAATGGGAGGCTAACTATGGCTACACCTTC.